One sample yielded the 29 T cell receptor beta chains listed below, sequenced in a study of CD8+CD57+ T cells in acquired aplastic anemia. Sequenced patients had shown CD8+CD57+ cell expansion by flow cytometry. It was genomic DNA that served as the template for profiling TCR beta VDJ and CDR3. TCRdb re-called the reads with MiXCR, one entry per CDR3 protein. The data hold approximately 220,000 distinct CDR3 sequences, with approximately 51% observed a single time. The specimen sequenced was sorted CD4+, CD8+, or CD8+CD57+ T cells (not recorded which) from PBMCs. These receptors came from a human donor with aplastic anemia.

This clonotype was seen ten or more times. The J gene is TRBJ1-5, the V gene TRBV19; 9 positions agree with TRBD1. Germline CDR1 is LNHDA and CDR2 is SQIVND (reference sequence). This CDR3 is 16 amino acids long. J lost 3 bases, V lost 6 bases, and 9 bases had no gene match. The CDR3 sequence is CASSDSGTGFNQPQHF. In DNA, the CDR3 is TGTGCCAGTAGCGATTCCGGGACAGGGTTCAATCAGCCCCAGCATTTT.

The V gene is TRBV10-2, the J gene TRBJ2-3; the match to TRBD1 covers 9 bases. In germline, CDR1 is WSHSY, CDR2 SAAADI. V lost 6 bases, J lost 6 bases, and 4 bases stayed unmatched. The length of the CDR3 is 13 residues. In nucleotides, the CDR3 is TGCGCCAGCAGAGACAGGGGGATGGATACGCAGTATTTT. Its protein is CASRDRGMDTQYF.

This clonotype was counted between two and nine times. The chain joins TRBV10-3 to TRBJ1-1, with no clear D. V lost 6 bases and J lost 0, with 8 bases in between. Germline-derived CDR1 and CDR2 are ENHRY and SYGVKD. The CDR3 extends over 13 amino acids. In DNA form, the CDR3 reads TGTGCCATCAGATCGGCCATGAACACTGAAGCTTTCTTT. Its translation: CAIRSAMNTEAFF.

With regard to this clonotype: This may be a read error, as it is one base from a much larger clone. This chain uses TRBV7-2 with TRBJ2-1; D gene unclear. This CDR3 comprises 16 residues. Germline V gene lookup returns CDR1 SGHTA and CDR2 FQGNSA. The CDR3 region is CASSLVASSSYNGQFF. Written as DNA, the CDR3 is TGTGCCAGCAGCTTAGTAGCTTCCTCCTCCTACAATGGGCAGTTCTTC.

This clonotype appeared a few times. The chain has TRBV19 and TRBJ1-4; D is uncertain. CDR1 LNHDA and CDR2 SQIVND come from the germline V gene (reference sequence). This CDR3 is built from 19 residues. Deletions cut 1 base from V and 0 bases from J, with 18 bases between. The CDR3 coding sequence is TGTGCCAGTAGTATAGGGGCCGGAGCCCCCTCCGCAACTAATGAAAAACTGTTTTTT. Residues: CASSIGAGAPSATNEKLFF.

The chain couples TRBV7-8 to TRBJ2-1; D is uncertain. The CDR3 is 16 amino acids. V shed 5 bases and J shed 0 bases, with 14 bases lying between them. Germline lookup yields CDR1 SGHVS and CDR2 FQNEAQ. Here the CDR3 reads CASSTHSPSSYNEQFF. The CDR3 DNA sequence: TGTGCCAGCAGCACCCATAGCCCTAGCTCCTACAATGAGCAGTTCTTC.

This clonotype was counted at least ten times. The rearrangement joins TRBV4-1 to TRBJ2-5; 8 positions match TRBD2. Germline V lookup: CDR1 MGHRA, CDR2 YSYEKL. Unmatched junction bases numbered 9, after V lost 1 base and J lost 5 bases. The CDR3 spans 16 residues. The CDR3: CASSQVGRGGRETQYF. CDR3 bases: TGCGCCAGCAGCCAAGTCGGACGGGGGGGCCGGGAGACCCAGTACTTC.

The chain is built from TRBV15 and TRBJ2-1; maybe TRBD2 (8 bases). The CDR3 length is 16 residues. Germline CDR1 and CDR2: LNHNV and YYDKDF (reference sequence). Trimming pared 3 bases from V and 9 bases from J, leaving 21 bases between. The CDR3 sequence is CATSSSGGLGIAEQFF. CDR3 coding DNA: TGTGCCACCAGCAGCTCAGGGGGACTAGGGATAGCTGAGCAGTTCTTC.

With respect to this clonotype: The junction does not match germline at one end; this may be a read error. The chain employs TRBV10-3 and TRBJ2-1; possible D gene TRBD1, 6 bases. This CDR3 has 11 amino acids. Germline CDR1 and CDR2: ENHRY and SYGVKD. CDR3: CAIRRGNGQFF. The CDR3 DNA reads TGTGCCATCCGCAGGGGCAATGGGCAGTTCTTC.

This clonotype showed up many times. The chain employs TRBV19 and TRBJ1-2; 9 nucleotides match TRBD1. The CDR3 sequence is 17 residues long. Germline trimming cut 3 bases from V and 1 base from J; bases unmatched to any gene: 9. Germline V lookup: CDR1 LNHDA, CDR2 SQIVND (reference sequence). CDR3: CASSMRGQGGYNYGYTF. For the CDR3, the DNA is TGTGCCAGTAGTATGAGGGGACAGGGAGGATATAACTATGGCTACACCTTC.

Concerning this clonotype itself: A much larger clone sits a single nucleotide away, making a read error possible. The chain recombines TRBV7-2 with TRBJ2-3, with 7 bases identical to TRBD1. J lost 0 bases, V lost 3 bases, and 6 bases had no gene match. This CDR3 has 16 residues. Germline V CDR1 and CDR2: SGHTA, FQGNSA. The CDR3 here is CASSLTGTISTDTQYF. CDR3 nucleotide sequence: TGTGCCAGCAGCTTGACAGGGACCATTAGCACAGATACGCAGTATTTT. Based on the CDR3 plus reference TRBV7-2 and TRBJ2-3, the full variable domain is GAGVSQSPSNKVTEKGKDVELRCDPISGHTALYWYRQSLGQGLEFLIYFQGNSAPDKSGLPSDRFSAERTGGSVSTLTIQRTQQEDSAVYLCASSLTGTISTDTQYFGPGTRLTVL.

This clonotype was counted ten times or more. CDR3 sequence: CASTPLSAGDIYEQYF. CDR3 DNA sequence: TGTGCCAGCACTCCTCTTAGCGCAGGGGATATCTACGAGCAGTACTTC. The chain joins TRBV7-8 to TRBJ2-7; D may be TRBD1 (6 bases). CDR3 length equals 16 residues. The V end lost 7 bases, the J end lost 3 bases, and 22 bases lay between the germline ends. CDR1 is SGHVS and CDR2 is FQNEAQ in the germline V gene.

Notes on this clonotype: One end of the junction varies from germline; a read error may be responsible. The rearrangement joins TRBV5-1 to TRBJ1-3; D remains ambiguous. This CDR3 contains 15 residues. Per the germline V gene, CDR1 is SGHRS and CDR2 is YFSETQ. The CDR3: CASSRQGRRRNTMYF. The CDR3 nucleotides read TGCGCCAGCAGCCGCCAAGGACGGCGAAGAAACACCATGTATTTT.

The chain joins TRBV19 to TRBJ1-5, with unresolved D. The germline V gene encodes CDR1 LNHDA and CDR2 SQIVND (reference sequence). The CDR3 runs 12 residues. The V and J ends lost 3 bases and 11 bases respectively, with 11 bases between them. CDR3 loop: CASSMNPETQHF. CDR3 DNA sequence: TGTGCCAGTAGTATGAACCCAGAGACCCAGCATTTT.

This clonotype showed up many times. The chain uses TRBV12-5 and TRBJ1-2; TRBD1 might be the D (6 bases). Germline V gives CDR1 LGHNT, CDR2 FRNRAP. CDR3 size: 15 residues. Trimming shortened V by 2 bases and J by 2 bases, and 12 bases separated the two germline ends. CDR3 sequence: CASGLSGHSNYGYTF. The CDR3 DNA follows: TGTGCTAGTGGTTTGTCGGGACATTCAAACTATGGCTACACCTTC.

This clonotype was seen a handful of times. The chain employs TRBV6-5 and TRBJ1-2, with TRBD1 identical over 9 bases. This CDR3 has 11 residues. V trimming: 10 bases; J trimming: 8 bases; junction bases outside the gene matches: 5. Germline V gene sequence: CDR1 MNHEY, CDR2 SVGAGI. CDR3 sequence (DNA): TGTGCCACTTACAGGGGGCAAGGCTACACCTTC. It specifies CATYRGQGYTF.

This clonotype appeared many times. The chain carries TRBV6-5 and TRBJ2-5, with TRBD2 identical over 7 bases. The CDR3 spans 17 residues. V shed 5 bases and J 1 base; nucleotides not matched to a gene: 13. The germline CDR1 and CDR2 sequences are MNHEY and SVGAGI. This chain's CDR3 is CASSPRGVPPVQETQYF. The CDR3, as DNA: TGTGCCAGCAGTCCACGGGGGGTCCCCCCTGTCCAAGAGACCCAGTACTTC.

The chain employs TRBV7-6 and TRBJ1-2; no reliable D call. The CDR3 extends over 12 amino acids. From germline, CDR1 is SGHVS and CDR2 FNYEAQ. Trimming took off 4 bases at V and 4 bases at J, with 7 bases between the two ends. The CDR3: CASSSDTYGYTF. DNA of the CDR3: TGTGCCAGCAGCTCAGACACCTATGGCTACACCTTC.

CDR3 DNA sequence: TGTGCCACCAGCAAAAATACGGGATGGTACGAGCAGTACTTC. Translating it yields CATSKNTGWYEQYF. The genes are TRBV15 and TRBJ2-7; possible D gene TRBD2, 5 bases. V was pared by 4 bases and J by 4 bases, with 14 bases between. There are 14 residues in the CDR3. The germline gives CDR1 LNHNV, CDR2 YYDKDF (reference sequence).

This chain uses TRBV20-1 with TRBJ1-1; D uncertain. Trimming left V 4 bases short and J 5 bases short, with 23 bases between. This CDR3 has 16 amino acids. Per the germline V gene, CDR1 is DFQATT and CDR2 is SNEGSKA (reference sequence). The CDR3 reads CSAITQRERVETEAFF. Here the CDR3 DNA reads TGCAGTGCTATTACCCAGCGGGAGAGAGTAGAGACTGAAGCTTTCTTT.

V usage is TRBV24-1 and J usage is TRBJ2-1; D ambiguous. This CDR3 is built from 14 residues. Germline V gene lookup returns CDR1 KGHDR and CDR2 SFDVKD. V lost 5 bases and J lost 4, with 11 bases in between. The CDR3: CATSGARVYNEQFF. DNA for the CDR3: TGTGCCACCAGTGGGGCAAGGGTGTACAATGAGCAGTTCTTC.

As for this clonotype: One junction end does not reproduce the germline sequence, and a read error may be involved. The chain's CDR3 is CAISSRDF. The CDR3 DNA reads TGTGCCATCAGTTCACGGGACTTC. This chain links TRBV10-3 with TRBJ2-5; unclear D gene. The germline gives CDR1 ENHRY, CDR2 SYGVKD. There are 8 residues in the CDR3.

At least ten counts were recorded for this clonotype. This chain joins TRBV19 and TRBJ1-2; 8 positions match TRBD1. The CDR3 is 17 residues long. Per germline, CDR1 LNHDA and CDR2 SQIVND (reference sequence). The trim removed 5 bases at V and 4 bases at J, leaving 15 bases unmatched. CDR3 in amino acids: CASSGLGGQATPYGYTF. The CDR3 DNA reads TGTGCCAGTAGTGGATTAGGGGGACAGGCGACTCCCTATGGCTACACCTTC.

There are a few counts of this clonotype. The chain combines TRBV28 with TRBJ2-1; no reliable D call. V was trimmed by 5 bases and J by 7 bases, leaving 12 bases between them. This CDR3 spans 13 amino acids. Germline V lookup: CDR1 MDHEN, CDR2 SYDVKM. CDR3 DNA sequence: TGTGCCAGCAGTGGTGGAGCTGGTAATGAGCAGTTCTTC. This encodes CASSGGAGNEQFF.

In its sample, this clonotype was seen a few times. This chain joins TRBV20-1 and TRBJ1-3, with a tentative D call TRBD1 (5 bases). Germline V gene sequence: CDR1 DFQATT, CDR2 SNEGSKA (reference sequence). This CDR3 comprises 16 residues. V was trimmed by 0 bases and J by 0 bases, leaving 12 bases between them. In DNA form, the CDR3 reads TGCAGTGCTAGAGAGGGGGGGAGGGGCTCTGGAAACACCATATATTTT. Protein sequence: CSAREGGRGSGNTIYF.

Concerning this clonotype itself: This sequence may be a read error, since a much larger clone differs from it by one base. The chain has TRBV10-3 and TRBJ1-5; D is undetermined. V dropped 4 bases and J dropped 3 bases, with 7 bases sitting between them. CDR1 and CDR2 (germline): ENHRY, SYGVKD. This CDR3 region has 13 residues. The CDR3 loop reads CAISGQDNQPQHF. The CDR3 DNA reads TGTGCCATCAGTGGACAAGACAATCAGCCCCAGCATTTT.

The J gene is TRBJ1-2, the V gene TRBV19; TRBD1 matches 9 bases. CDR1 and CDR2 from the germline V gene are LNHDA and SQIVND (reference sequence). Losses at the gene ends were 3 bases for V and 1 base for J; bases not matched to a gene: 9. This CDR3 is 17 amino acids long. The CDR3 nucleotides read TGTGCCAGTAGTATCCGGGACAGGGCCCTTATTAACTATGGCTACACCTTC. Protein: CASSIRDRALINYGYTF.

The chain is built from TRBV3-1 and TRBJ2-3; 10 nucleotides agree with TRBD1. V trimming: 1 base; J trimming: 6 bases; junction bases outside the gene matches: 4. There are 15 residues in the CDR3. Germline values: CDR1 LGHDT, CDR2 YNNKEL (reference sequence). DNA for the CDR3: TGTGCCAGCAGCCAAGGACAGGGGGCTTCGGATACGCAGTATTTT. Translating gives CASSQGQGASDTQYF.

This clonotype occurred many times. The genes are TRBV19 and TRBJ1-5; 7 bases fit TRBD1. From germline, CDR1 is LNHDA and CDR2 SQIVND (reference sequence). The CDR3 totals 13 residues. V shed 6 bases and J 3 bases; nucleotides not matched to a gene: 2. As DNA, the CDR3 is TGTGCCAGTAGGGGGACAGTCAATCAGCCCCAGCATTTT. This sequence encodes CASRGTVNQPQHF.